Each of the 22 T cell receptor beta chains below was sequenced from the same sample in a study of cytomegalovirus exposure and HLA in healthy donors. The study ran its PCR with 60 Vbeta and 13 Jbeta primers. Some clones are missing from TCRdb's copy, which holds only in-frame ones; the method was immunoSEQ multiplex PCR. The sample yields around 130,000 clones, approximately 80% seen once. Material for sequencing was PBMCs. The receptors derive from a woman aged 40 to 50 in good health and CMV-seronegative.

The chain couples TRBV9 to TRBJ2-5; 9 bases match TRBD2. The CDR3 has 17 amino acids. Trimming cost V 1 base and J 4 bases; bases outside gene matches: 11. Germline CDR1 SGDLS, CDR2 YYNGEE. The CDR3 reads CASSVSSRGRDLETQYF. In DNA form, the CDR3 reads TGTGCCAGCAGCGTATCGTCCCGCGGGAGGGATTTAGAGACCCAGTACTTC.

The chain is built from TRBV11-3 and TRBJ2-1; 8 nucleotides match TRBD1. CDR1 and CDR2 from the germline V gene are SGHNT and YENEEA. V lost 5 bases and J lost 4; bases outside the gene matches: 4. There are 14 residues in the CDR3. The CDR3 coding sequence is TGTGCCAGCAGCCTGACAGGGGCGTACAATGAGCAGTTCTTC. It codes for CASSLTGAYNEQFF.

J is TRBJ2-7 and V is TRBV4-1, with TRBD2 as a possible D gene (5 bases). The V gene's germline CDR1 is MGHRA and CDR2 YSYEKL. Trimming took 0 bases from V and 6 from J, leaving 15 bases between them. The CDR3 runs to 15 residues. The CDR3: CASSQDVNGEFEQYF. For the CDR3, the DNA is TGCGCCAGCAGCCAAGATGTAAATGGGGAGTTCGAGCAGTACTTC.

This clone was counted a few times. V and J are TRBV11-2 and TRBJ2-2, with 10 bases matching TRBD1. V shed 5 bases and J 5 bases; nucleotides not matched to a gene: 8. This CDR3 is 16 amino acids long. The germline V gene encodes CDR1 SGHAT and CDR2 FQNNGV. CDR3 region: CASSTVLDRGTGELFF. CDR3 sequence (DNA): TGTGCCAGCAGCACCGTCTTGGACAGGGGGACCGGGGAGCTGTTTTTT.

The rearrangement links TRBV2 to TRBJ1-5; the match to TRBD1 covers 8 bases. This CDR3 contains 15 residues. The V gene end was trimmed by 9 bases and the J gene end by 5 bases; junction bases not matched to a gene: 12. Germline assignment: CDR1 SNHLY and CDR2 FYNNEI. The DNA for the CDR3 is TGTGCCAGTTCAGGACAGGGACCGAGGGATCAGCCCCAGCATTTT. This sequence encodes CASSGQGPRDQPQHF.

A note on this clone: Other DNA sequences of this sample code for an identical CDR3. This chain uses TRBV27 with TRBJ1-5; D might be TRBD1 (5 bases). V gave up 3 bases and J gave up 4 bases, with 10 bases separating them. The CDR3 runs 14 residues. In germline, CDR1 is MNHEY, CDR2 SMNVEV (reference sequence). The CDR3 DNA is TGTGCCAGCAGTTTGACGGGGGGTAATCAGCCCCAGCATTTT. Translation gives CASSLTGGNQPQHF.

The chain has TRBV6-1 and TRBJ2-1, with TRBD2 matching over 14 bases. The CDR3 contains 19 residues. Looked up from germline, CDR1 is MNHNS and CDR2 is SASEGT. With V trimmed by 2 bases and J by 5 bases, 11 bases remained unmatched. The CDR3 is CASSESTGGLAGGNNEQFF. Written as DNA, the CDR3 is TGTGCCAGCAGTGAAAGTACCGGTGGACTAGCGGGAGGTAACAATGAGCAGTTCTTC.

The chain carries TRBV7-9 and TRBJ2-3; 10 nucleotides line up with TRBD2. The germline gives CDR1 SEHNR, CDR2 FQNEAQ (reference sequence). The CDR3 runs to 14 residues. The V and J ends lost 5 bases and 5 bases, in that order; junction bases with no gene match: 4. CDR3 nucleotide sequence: TGTGCCAGCAGCAGGAGCGGGGGGGGAGATACGCAGTATTTT. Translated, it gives CASSRSGGGDTQYF.

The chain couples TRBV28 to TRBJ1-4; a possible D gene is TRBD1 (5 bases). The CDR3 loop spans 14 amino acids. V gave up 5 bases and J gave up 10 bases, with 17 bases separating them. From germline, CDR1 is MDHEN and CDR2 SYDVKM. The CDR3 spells CASSGGTPRGKLFF. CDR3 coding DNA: TGTGCCAGCAGTGGCGGGACCCCAAGGGGAAAACTGTTTTTT.

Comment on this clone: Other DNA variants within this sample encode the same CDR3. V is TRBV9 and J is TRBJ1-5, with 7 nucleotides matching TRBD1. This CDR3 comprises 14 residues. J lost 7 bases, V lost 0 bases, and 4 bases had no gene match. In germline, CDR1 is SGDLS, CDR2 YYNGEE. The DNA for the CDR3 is TGTGCCAGCAGCGTAGGACAGGGAGGCCAGCCCCAGCATTTT. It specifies CASSVGQGGQPQHF.

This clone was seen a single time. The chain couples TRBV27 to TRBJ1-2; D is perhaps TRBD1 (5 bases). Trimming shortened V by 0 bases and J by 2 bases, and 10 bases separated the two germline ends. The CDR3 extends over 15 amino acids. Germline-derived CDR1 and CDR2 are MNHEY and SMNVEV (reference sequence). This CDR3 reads CASSLSGGNNYGYTF. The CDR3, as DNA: TGTGCCAGCAGTTTATCGGGGGGGAACAACTATGGCTACACCTTC.

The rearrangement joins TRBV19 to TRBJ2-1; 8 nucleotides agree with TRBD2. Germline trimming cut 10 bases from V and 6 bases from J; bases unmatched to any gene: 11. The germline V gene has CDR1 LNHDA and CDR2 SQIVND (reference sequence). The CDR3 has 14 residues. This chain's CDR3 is CATGTSRGPNEQFF. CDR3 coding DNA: TGTGCCACTGGGACTAGTCGAGGCCCCAATGAGCAGTTCTTC. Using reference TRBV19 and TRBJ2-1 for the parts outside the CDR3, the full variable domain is DGGITQSPKYLFRKEGQNVTLSCEQNLNHDAMYWYRQDPGQGLRLIYYSQIVNDFQKGDIAEGYSVSREKKESFPLTVTSAQKNPTAFYLCATGTSRGPNEQFFGPGTRLTVL.

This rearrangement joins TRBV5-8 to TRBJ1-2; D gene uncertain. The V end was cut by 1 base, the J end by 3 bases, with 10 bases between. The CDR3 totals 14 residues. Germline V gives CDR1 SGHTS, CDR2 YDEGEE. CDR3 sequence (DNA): TGTGCCAGCAGCTTGTTATCCGGGGACTATGGCTACACCTTC. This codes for CASSLLSGDYGYTF.

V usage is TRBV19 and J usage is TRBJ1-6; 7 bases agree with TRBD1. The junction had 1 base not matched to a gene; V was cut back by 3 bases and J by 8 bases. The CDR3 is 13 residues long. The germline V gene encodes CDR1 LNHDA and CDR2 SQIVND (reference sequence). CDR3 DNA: TGTGCCAGTAGTATGGGGACAGATTCACCCCTCCACTTT. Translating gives CASSMGTDSPLHF.

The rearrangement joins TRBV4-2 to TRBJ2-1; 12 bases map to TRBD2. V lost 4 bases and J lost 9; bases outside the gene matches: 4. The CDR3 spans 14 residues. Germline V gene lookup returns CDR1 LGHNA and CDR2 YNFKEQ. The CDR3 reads CASSPGLAGFEQFF. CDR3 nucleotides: TGTGCCAGCAGCCCCGGACTAGCGGGATTTGAGCAGTTCTTC.

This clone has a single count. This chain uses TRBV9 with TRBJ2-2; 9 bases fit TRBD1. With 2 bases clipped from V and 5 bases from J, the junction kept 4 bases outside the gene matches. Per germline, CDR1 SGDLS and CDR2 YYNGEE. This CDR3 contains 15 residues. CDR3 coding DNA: TGTGCCAGCAGCGTGGGACAGGGATTGACCGGGGAGCTGTTTTTT. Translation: CASSVGQGLTGELFF.

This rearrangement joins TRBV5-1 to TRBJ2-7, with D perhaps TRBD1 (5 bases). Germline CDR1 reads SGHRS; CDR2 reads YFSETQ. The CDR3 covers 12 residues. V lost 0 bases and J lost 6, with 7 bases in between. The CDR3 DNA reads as TGCGCCAGCAGCTTGGCAGGGTCCGAGCAGTACTTC. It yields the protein CASSLAGSEQYF.

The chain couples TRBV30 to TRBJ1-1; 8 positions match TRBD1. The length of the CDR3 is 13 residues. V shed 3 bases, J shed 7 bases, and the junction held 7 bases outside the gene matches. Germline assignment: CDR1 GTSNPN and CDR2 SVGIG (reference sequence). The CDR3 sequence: CAWRRTGRGEAFF. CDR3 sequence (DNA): TGTGCCTGGAGGCGGACAGGGCGCGGTGAAGCTTTCTTT.

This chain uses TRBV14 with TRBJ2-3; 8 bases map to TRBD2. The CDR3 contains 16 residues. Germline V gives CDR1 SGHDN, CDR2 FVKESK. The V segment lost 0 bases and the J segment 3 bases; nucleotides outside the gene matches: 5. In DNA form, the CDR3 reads TGTGCCAGCAGCCAAGACCTAGCGGGCATAACAGATACGCAGTATTTT. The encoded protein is CASSQDLAGITDTQYF.

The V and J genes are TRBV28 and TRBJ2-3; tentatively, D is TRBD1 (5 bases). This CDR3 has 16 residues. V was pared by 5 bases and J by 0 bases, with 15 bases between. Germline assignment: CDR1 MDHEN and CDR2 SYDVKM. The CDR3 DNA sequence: TGTGCCAGCAGTCCATTGACAGAGGCTAGCACAGATACGCAGTATTTT. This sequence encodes CASSPLTEASTDTQYF.

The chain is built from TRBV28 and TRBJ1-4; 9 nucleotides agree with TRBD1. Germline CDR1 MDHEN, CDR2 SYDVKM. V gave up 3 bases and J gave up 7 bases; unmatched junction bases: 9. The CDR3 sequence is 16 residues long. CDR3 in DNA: TGTGCCAGCAGTTTTTACGGACAGGGGTTTGGTGAAAAACTGTTTTTT. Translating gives CASSFYGQGFGEKLFF.

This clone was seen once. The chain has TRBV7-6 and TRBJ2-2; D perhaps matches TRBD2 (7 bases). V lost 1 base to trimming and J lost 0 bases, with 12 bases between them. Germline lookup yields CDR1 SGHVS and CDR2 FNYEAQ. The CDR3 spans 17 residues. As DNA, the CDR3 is TGTGCCAGCAGCTTAGGGGGGGGCGCATCGAACACCGGGGAGCTGTTTTTT. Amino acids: CASSLGGGASNTGELFF. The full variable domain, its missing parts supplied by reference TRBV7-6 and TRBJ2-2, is GAGVSQSPRYKVTKRGQDVALRCDPISGHVSLYWYRQALGQGPEFLTYFNYEAQQDKSGLPNDRFSAERPEGSISTLTIQRTEQRDSAMYRCASSLGGGASNTGELFFGEGSRLTVL.